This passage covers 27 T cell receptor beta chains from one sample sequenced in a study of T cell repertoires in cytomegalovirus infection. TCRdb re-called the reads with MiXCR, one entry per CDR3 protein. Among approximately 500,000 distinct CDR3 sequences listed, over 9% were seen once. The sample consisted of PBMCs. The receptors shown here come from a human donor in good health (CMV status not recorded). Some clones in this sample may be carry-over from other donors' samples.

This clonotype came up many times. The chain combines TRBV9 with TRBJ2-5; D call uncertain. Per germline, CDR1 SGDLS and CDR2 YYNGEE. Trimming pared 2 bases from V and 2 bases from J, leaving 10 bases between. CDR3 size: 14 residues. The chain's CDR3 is CASSVQGQQETQYF. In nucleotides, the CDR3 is TGTGCCAGCAGCGTCCAAGGGCAGCAAGAGACCCAGTACTTC.

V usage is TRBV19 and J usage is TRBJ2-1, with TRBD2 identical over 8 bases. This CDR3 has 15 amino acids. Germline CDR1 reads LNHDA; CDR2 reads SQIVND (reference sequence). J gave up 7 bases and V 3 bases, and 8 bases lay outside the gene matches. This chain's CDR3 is CASSMLRGVTNEQFF. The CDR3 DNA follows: TGTGCCAGTAGTATGTTGCGGGGGGTTACGAATGAGCAGTTCTTC.

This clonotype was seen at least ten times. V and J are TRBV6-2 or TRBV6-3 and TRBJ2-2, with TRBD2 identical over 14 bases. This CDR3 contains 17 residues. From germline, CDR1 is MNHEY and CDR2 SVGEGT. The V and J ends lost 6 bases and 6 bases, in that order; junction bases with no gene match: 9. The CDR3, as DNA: TGTGCCAGCAGGCCCGGACTAGCGGGGGGACTCTCCGGGGAGCTGTTTTTT. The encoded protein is CASRPGLAGGLSGELFF.

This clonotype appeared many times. CDR3 nucleotides: TGTGCCAGCAGTTACATGCCAGTGTGGGCAGATACGCAGTATTTT. Its protein product is CASSYMPVWADTQYF. The gene calls are TRBV6-5 and TRBJ2-3, with no clear D. This CDR3 has 15 residues. Germline CDR1 MNHEY, CDR2 SVGAGI. Trimming took 2 bases from V and 4 from J, leaving 13 bases between them.

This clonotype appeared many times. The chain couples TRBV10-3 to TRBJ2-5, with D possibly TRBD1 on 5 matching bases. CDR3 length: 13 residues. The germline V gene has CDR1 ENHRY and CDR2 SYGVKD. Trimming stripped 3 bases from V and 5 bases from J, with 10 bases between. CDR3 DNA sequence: TGTGCCATCAGTGAAGGGGCAGGGGAGACCCAGTACTTC. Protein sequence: CAISEGAGETQYF.

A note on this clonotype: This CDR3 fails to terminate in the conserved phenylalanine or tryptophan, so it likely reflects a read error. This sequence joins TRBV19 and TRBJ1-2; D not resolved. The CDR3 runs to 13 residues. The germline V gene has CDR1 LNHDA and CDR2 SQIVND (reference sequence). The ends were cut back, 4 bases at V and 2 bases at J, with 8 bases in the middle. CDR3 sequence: CASSRDGNYGYTL. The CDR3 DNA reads TGTGCCAGTAGTAGAGACGGGAACTATGGCTACACCCTC.

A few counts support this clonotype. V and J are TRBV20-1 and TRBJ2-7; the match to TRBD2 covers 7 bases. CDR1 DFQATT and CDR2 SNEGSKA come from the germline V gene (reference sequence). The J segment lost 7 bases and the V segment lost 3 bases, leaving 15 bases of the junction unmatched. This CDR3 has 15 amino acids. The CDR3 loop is CSAREVGEGPWEQYF. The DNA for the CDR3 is TGCAGTGCTAGGGAGGTGGGGGAGGGCCCATGGGAGCAGTACTTC.

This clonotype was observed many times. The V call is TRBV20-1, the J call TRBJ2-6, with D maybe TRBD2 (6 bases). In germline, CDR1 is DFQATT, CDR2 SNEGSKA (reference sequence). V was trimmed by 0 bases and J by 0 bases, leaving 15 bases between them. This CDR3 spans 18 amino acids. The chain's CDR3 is CSARDDGTSSSGANVLTF. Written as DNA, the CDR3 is TGCAGTGCTAGAGATGATGGGACTTCCAGCTCTGGGGCCAACGTCCTGACTTTC.

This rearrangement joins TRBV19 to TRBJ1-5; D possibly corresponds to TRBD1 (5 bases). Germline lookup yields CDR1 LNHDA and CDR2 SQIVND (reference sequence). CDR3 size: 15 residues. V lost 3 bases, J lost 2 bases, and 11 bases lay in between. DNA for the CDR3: TGTGCCAGTAGTATCTCCGGGGCAGGCAATCAGCCCCAGCATTTT. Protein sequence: CASSISGAGNQPQHF.

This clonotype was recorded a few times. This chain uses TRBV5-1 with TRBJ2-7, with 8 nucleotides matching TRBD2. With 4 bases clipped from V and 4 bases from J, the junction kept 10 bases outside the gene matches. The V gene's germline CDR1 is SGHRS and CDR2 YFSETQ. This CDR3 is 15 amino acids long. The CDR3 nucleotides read TGCGCCAGCAGCCCGGGGGGGGGAGCGCAATACGAGCAGTACTTC. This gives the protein CASSPGGGAQYEQYF.

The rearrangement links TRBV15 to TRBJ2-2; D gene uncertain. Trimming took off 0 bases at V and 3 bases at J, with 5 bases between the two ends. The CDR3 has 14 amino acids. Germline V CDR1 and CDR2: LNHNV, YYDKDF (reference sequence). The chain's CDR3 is CATSRDRHTGELFF. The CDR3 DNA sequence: TGTGCCACCAGCAGAGATCGACACACCGGGGAGCTGTTTTTT.

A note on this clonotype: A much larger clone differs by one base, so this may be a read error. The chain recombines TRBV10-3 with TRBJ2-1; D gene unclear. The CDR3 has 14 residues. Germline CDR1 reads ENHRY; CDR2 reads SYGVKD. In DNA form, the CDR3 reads TGTGCCGTCAGTGAGCCAACCGAATACAATGAGCAGTTCTTC. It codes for CAVSEPTEYNEQFF.

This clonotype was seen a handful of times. This chain's CDR3 is CASRLPGQGPTGYGYTF. CDR3 nucleotide sequence: TGTGCCAGTAGGCTTCCGGGACAGGGTCCTACCGGCTATGGCTACACCTTC. The chain employs TRBV19 and TRBJ1-2; 9 bases are shared with TRBD1. From germline, CDR1 is LNHDA and CDR2 SQIVND (reference sequence). The CDR3 spans 17 residues. J lost 4 bases, V lost 6 bases, and 15 bases had no gene match.

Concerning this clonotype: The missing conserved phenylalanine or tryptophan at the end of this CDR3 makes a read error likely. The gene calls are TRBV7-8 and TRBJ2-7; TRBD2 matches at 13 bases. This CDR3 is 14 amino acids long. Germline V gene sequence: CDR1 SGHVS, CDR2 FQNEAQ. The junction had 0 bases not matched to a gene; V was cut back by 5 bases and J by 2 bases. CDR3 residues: CASSGTSGAYEQYY. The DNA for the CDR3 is TGTGCCAGCAGCGGGACTAGCGGGGCCTACGAGCAGTACTAC.

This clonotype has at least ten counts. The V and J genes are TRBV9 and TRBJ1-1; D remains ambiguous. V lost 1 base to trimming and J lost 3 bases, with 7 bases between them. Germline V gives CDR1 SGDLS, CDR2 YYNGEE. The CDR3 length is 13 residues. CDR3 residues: CASSVWVDTEAFF. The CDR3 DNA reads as TGTGCCAGCAGCGTATGGGTGGACACTGAAGCTTTCTTT.

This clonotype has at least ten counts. The CDR3: CASSYPGQGTYGYTF. The DNA of the CDR3 is TGTGCCAGCAGTTACCCGGGACAGGGAACCTATGGCTACACCTTC. The V gene is TRBV6-2 or TRBV6-3, the J gene TRBJ1-2, with 9 positions matching TRBD1. V dropped 2 bases and J dropped 4; count of bases not matched to a gene: 5. Germline CDR1 is MNHEY and CDR2 is SVGEGT. This CDR3 spans 15 amino acids.

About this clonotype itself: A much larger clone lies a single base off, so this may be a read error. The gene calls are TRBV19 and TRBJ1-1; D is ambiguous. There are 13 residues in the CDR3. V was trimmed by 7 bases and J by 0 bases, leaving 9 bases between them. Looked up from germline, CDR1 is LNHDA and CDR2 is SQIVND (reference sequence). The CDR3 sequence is CASIMVVNTEAFF. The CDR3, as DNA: TGTGCCAGTATTATGGTAGTGAACACTGAAGCTTTCTTT.

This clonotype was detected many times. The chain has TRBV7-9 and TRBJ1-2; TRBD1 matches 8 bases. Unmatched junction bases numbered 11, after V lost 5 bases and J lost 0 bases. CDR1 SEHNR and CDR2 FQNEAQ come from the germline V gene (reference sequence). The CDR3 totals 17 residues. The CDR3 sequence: CASSPHRGFLSNYGYTF. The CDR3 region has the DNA TGTGCCAGCAGCCCCCACAGGGGGTTCCTTTCTAACTATGGCTACACCTTC.

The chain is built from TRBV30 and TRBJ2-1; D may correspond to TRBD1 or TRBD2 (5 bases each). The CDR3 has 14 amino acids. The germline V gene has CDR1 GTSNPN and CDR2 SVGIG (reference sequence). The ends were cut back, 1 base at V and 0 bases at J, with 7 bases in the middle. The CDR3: CAWSGGSSYNEQFF. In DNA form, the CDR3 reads TGTGCCTGGAGTGGGGGGAGCTCCTACAATGAGCAGTTCTTC.

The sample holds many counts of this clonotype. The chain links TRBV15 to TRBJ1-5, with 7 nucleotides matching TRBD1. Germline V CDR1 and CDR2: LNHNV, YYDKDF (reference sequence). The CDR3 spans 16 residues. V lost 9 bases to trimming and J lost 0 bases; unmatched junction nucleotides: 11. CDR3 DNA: TGTGCCACAAGGGACAGCCAGGGATATAGCAATCAGCCCCAGCATTTT. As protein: CATRDSQGYSNQPQHF.

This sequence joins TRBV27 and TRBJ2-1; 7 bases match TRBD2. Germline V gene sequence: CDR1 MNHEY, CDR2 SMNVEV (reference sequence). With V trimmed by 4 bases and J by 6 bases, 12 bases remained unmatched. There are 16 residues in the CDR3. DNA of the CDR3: TGTGCCAGCAGTTATTCAGCGGGGCCTTCCCGCAATGAGCAGTTCTTC. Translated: CASSYSAGPSRNEQFF.

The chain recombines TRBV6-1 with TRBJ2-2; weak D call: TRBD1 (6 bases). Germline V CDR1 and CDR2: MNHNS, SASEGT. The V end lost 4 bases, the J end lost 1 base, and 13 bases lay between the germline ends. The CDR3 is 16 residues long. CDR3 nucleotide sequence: TGTGCCAGCAGTGTCCTATCAGGGGAGAACACCGGGGAGCTGTTTTTT. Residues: CASSVLSGENTGELFF.

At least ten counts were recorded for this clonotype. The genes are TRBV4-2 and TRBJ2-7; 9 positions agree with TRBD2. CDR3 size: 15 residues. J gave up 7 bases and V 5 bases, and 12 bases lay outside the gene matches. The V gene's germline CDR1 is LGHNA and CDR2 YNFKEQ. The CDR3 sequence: CASSKTVLAGDEQYF. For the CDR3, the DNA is TGTGCCAGCAGCAAAACAGTACTAGCGGGTGATGAGCAGTACTTC.

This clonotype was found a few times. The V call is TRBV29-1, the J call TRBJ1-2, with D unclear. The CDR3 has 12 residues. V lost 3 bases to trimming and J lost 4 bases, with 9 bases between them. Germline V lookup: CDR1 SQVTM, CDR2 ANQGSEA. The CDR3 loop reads CSVDSVGYGYTF. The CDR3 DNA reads TGCAGCGTTGACTCCGTTGGCTATGGCTACACCTTC.

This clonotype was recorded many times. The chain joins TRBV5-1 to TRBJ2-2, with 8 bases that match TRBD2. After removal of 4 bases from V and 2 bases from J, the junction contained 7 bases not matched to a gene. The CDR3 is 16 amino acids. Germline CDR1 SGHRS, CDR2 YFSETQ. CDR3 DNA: TGCGCCAGCAGCCCTCTAGCGGGCGAAAACACCGGGGAGCTGTTTTTT. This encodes CASSPLAGENTGELFF.

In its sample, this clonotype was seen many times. This chain's CDR3 is CAIASGNYNEQFF. The DNA of the CDR3 is TGTGCCATAGCTAGCGGAAATTACAATGAGCAGTTCTTC. The V gene is TRBV10-3, the J gene TRBJ2-1; 7 positions agree with TRBD2. V lost 9 bases, J lost 4 bases, and 6 bases stayed unmatched. The CDR3 is made up of 13 amino acids. Germline V gene data show CDR1 as ENHRY and CDR2 as SYGVKD.

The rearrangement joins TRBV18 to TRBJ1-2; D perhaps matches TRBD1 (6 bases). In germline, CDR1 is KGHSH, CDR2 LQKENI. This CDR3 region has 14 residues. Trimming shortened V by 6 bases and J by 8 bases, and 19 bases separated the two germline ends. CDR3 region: CASSQDRNRGGYTF. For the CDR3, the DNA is TGTGCCAGCTCCCAAGACAGGAACCGGGGGGGCTACACCTTC. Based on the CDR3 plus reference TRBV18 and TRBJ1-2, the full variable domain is NAGVMQNPRHLVRRRGQEARLRCSPMKGHSHVYWYRQLPEEGLKFMVYLQKENIIDESGMPKERFSAEFPKEGPSILRIQQVVRGDSAAYFCASSQDRNRGGYTFGSGTRLTVV.